A single sample is the source of the 27 T cell receptor beta chains below, sequenced in a study of cytomegalovirus exposure and HLA in healthy donors. Use of 60 Vbeta and 13 Jbeta primers characterized the PCR. The method was immunoSEQ multiplex PCR; TCRdb's version includes in-frame clones alone and lacks a portion of them. The profile shows approximately 200,000 clones, 79% of them singletons. Source material: PBMCs. The receptors come from a girl between 10 and 17 years old in good health and CMV-seropositive.

This chain joins TRBV11-3 and TRBJ2-1, with 10 bases aligning to TRBD2. V lost 5 bases to trimming and J lost 5 bases; unmatched junction nucleotides: 15. The CDR3 length is 18 residues. Per the germline V gene, CDR1 is SGHNT and CDR2 is YENEEA. The CDR3 spells CASSPGQTYSGGNNEQFF. DNA of the CDR3: TGTGCCAGCAGCCCGGGACAGACCTATAGCGGGGGGAACAATGAGCAGTTCTTC.

V is TRBV18 and J is TRBJ2-1; 9 nucleotides align to TRBD1. The CDR3 has 14 amino acids. Germline CDR1 reads KGHSH; CDR2 reads LQKENI. V lost 4 bases, J lost 3 bases, and 1 base stayed unmatched. CDR3 nucleotide sequence: TGTGCCAGCTCACGGACAGGGGACTACAATGAGCAGTTCTTC. It specifies CASSRTGDYNEQFF.

The V gene is TRBV7-2, the J gene TRBJ2-4; 11 bases map to TRBD1. Germline V gene data show CDR1 as SGHTA and CDR2 as FQGNSA. The CDR3 length is 14 residues. The ends lost 4 bases at V and 9 bases at J; junction bases unmatched: 5. Written as DNA, the CDR3 is TGTGCCAGCAGCTCTCCCGGGACAGGGGGCATTCAGTACTTC. Its translation: CASSSPGTGGIQYF.

V usage is TRBV12-5 and J usage is TRBJ1-1; 7 bases are shared with TRBD1. The germline CDR1 and CDR2 sequences are LGHNT and FRNRAP. This CDR3 has 15 residues. The V gene end was trimmed by 5 bases and the J gene end by 3 bases; junction bases not matched to a gene: 9. CDR3 DNA sequence: TGTGCTAGTGGTACCCGACAGGGTATGCACACTGAAGCTTTCTTT. Protein: CASGTRQGMHTEAFF.

The chain couples TRBV7-2 to TRBJ2-3, with TRBD2 matching 10 bases. V lost 4 bases, J lost 5 bases, and 9 bases stayed unmatched. This CDR3 comprises 16 residues. Per germline, CDR1 SGHTA and CDR2 FQGNSA. The CDR3 loop is CASSSIAGGSIDTQYF. CDR3 DNA: TGTGCCAGCAGCTCTATAGCGGGGGGTAGTATAGATACGCAGTATTTT. The variable domain in full, with the rest retrieved from reference TRBV7-2 and TRBJ2-3, is GAGVSQSPSNKVTEKGKDVELRCDPISGHTALYWYRQSLGQGLEFLIYFQGNSAPDKSGLPSDRFSAERTGGSVSTLTIQRTQQEDSAVYLCASSSIAGGSIDTQYFGPGTRLTVL.

The sample holds one count of this clone. V is TRBV19 and J is TRBJ2-3; 9 bases are a match to TRBD1. Germline V gene sequence: CDR1 LNHDA, CDR2 SQIVND (reference sequence). The CDR3 consists of 16 residues. The V gene end was trimmed by 3 bases and the J gene end by 4 bases; junction bases not matched to a gene: 8. CDR3 sequence (DNA): TGTGCCAGTAGTATGAGGGGGGGGACAGGGCCAGATACGCAGTATTTT. This gives the protein CASSMRGGTGPDTQYF. The variable domain in full, completed from reference TRBV19 and TRBJ2-3, reads DGGITQSPKYLFRKEGQNVTLSCEQNLNHDAMYWYRQDPGQGLRLIYYSQIVNDFQKGDIAEGYSVSREKKESFPLTVTSAQKNPTAFYLCASSMRGGTGPDTQYFGPGTRLTVL.

This clone appeared a few times. The gene calls are TRBV2 and TRBJ2-7; 11 bases fit TRBD1. Germline CDR1 and CDR2: SNHLY and FYNNEI. The CDR3 runs to 14 residues. V was clipped by 6 bases and J by 3 bases; unmatched bases: 4. The CDR3 DNA follows: TGTGCCAGCAGGGGGGACAGGGGGGTCTACGAGCAGTACTTC. Protein product: CASRGDRGVYEQYF.

The V and J genes are TRBV5-1 and TRBJ1-1, with 7 positions matching TRBD1. Trimming cost V 1 base and J 3 bases; bases outside gene matches: 3. This CDR3 is built from 14 residues. Per germline, CDR1 SGHRS and CDR2 YFSETQ. The chain's CDR3 is CASSLSGGYTEAFF. CDR3 DNA sequence: TGCGCCAGCAGCTTGTCAGGGGGATACACTGAAGCTTTCTTT. Supplemented by reference TRBV5-1 and TRBJ1-1, the full variable domain reads KAGVTQTPRYLIKTRGQQVTLSCSPISGHRSVSWYQQTPGQGLQFLFEYFSETQRNKGNFPGRFSGRQFSNSRSEMNVSTLELGDSALYLCASSLSGGYTEAFFGQGTRLTVV.

This clone was seen only a few times. The chain is built from TRBV6-6 and TRBJ2-2, with TRBD2 matching over 8 bases. V dropped 7 bases and J dropped 4; count of bases not matched to a gene: 8. The CDR3 spans 15 residues. Germline-derived CDR1 and CDR2 are MNHNY and SVGAGI (reference sequence). In nucleotides, the CDR3 is TGTGCCAGCACCCACGAGCGGGGGACCACCGGGGAGCTGTTTTTT. Translating gives CASTHERGTTGELFF.

The V call is TRBV11-2, the J call TRBJ1-4; 7 nucleotides line up with TRBD1. The junction had 8 bases not matched to a gene; V was cut back by 1 base and J by 0 bases. Germline-derived CDR1 and CDR2 are SGHAT and FQNNGV. This CDR3 is 18 amino acids long. The DNA of the CDR3 is TGTGCCAGCAGCTTAGTCTGGACAGGAACCGCAACTAATGAAAAACTGTTTTTT. It specifies CASSLVWTGTATNEKLFF.

This clone showed up just a few times. The V call is TRBV6-1, the J call TRBJ1-1; 9 bases line up with TRBD1. The CDR3 is made up of 15 amino acids. The junction had 8 bases not matched to a gene; V was cut back by 5 bases and J by 4 bases. Germline V gene sequence: CDR1 MNHNS, CDR2 SASEGT. CDR3 coding DNA: TGTGCCAGCAGTCCCGGGACAGGGATCGGCACTGAAGCTTTCTTT. It yields the protein CASSPGTGIGTEAFF.

This clone has just a few counts. The J gene is TRBJ2-5, the V gene TRBV19, with a tentative D call TRBD2 (6 bases). V lost 4 bases and J lost 5, with 14 bases in between. The germline V gene encodes CDR1 LNHDA and CDR2 SQIVND (reference sequence). The CDR3 loop spans 14 amino acids. CDR3 residues: CASSRGLGGETQYF. The CDR3 bases are TGTGCCAGTAGTAGGGGACTGGGTGGGGAGACCCAGTACTTC.

The V call is TRBV27, the J call TRBJ2-3; 10 bases fit TRBD2. The CDR3 covers 16 residues. J gave up 4 bases and V 5 bases, and 9 bases lay outside the gene matches. The germline V gene has CDR1 MNHEY and CDR2 SMNVEV (reference sequence). The CDR3 DNA reads TGTGCCAGCAGTCTCGTTAAAGCGGGGGGGCCAGATACGCAGTATTTT. This sequence encodes CASSLVKAGGPDTQYF.

This rearrangement joins TRBV30 to TRBJ1-2; possible D gene TRBD1, 5 bases. Germline V lookup: CDR1 GTSNPN, CDR2 SVGIG (reference sequence). The CDR3 length is 15 residues. V was pared by 6 bases and J by 7 bases, with 24 bases between. The CDR3 region is CACREHGGSFSGYTF. For the CDR3, the DNA is TGTGCCTGTAGAGAGCACGGGGGGTCCTTTAGTGGCTACACCTTC.

The chain joins TRBV21-1 to TRBJ2-7; whether TRBD2, the table's D call, matches the DNA was not checked. TRBV21-1 is a pseudogene. The CDR3 is 13 residues long. In DNA form, the CDR3 reads TGTGCCAGCAGCAAGAAGAGCTCCTACGAGCAGTACTTC. Residues: CASSKKSSYEQYF.

The chain employs TRBV5-6 and TRBJ2-7; TRBD2 matches at 11 bases. Losses at the gene ends were 3 bases for V and 4 bases for J; bases not matched to a gene: 9. CDR1 and CDR2 (germline): SGHDT, YYEEEE. The CDR3 is made up of 16 amino acids. The chain's CDR3 is CASSYHLAGGLYEQYF. DNA of the CDR3: TGTGCCAGCAGCTACCACCTAGCGGGGGGTCTATACGAGCAGTACTTC.

This clone came up a few times. Compared with germline, one end of the junction differs, possibly owing to a read error. The gene calls are TRBV7-9 and TRBJ2-7, with TRBD1 matching 7 bases. The CDR3 covers 17 residues. Germline CDR1 and CDR2: SEHNR and FQNEAQ (reference sequence). Written as DNA, the CDR3 is TGTTCCAGCAGCTTAGTAAGCTGGCAGGGGGTCAACTACGAGCAGTACTTC. As protein: CSSSLVSWQGVNYEQYF.

The chain couples TRBV4-3 to TRBJ2-1; D unresolved. V was shortened by 0 bases and J by 6 bases, with 18 bases between the two germline ends. Germline CDR1 is LGHNA and CDR2 is YSLEER. The CDR3 sequence is 17 residues long. CDR3 protein: CASSQETPAAGGNEQFF. The DNA of the CDR3 is TGCGCCAGCAGCCAAGAAACCCCAGCCGCAGGTGGCAATGAGCAGTTCTTC.

This chain joins TRBV25-1 and TRBJ2-5, with TRBD2 as a possible D gene (6 bases). This CDR3 has 15 residues. Per germline, CDR1 MGHDK and CDR2 SYGVNS. Trimming cost V 11 bases and J 2 bases, with 21 bases left between them. CDR3: CAPESRGWVQETQYF. The DNA for the CDR3 is TGTGCCCCGGAGTCCCGGGGGTGGGTACAAGAGACCCAGTACTTC.

J is TRBJ2-3 and V is TRBV4-3; TRBD1 might be the D (5 bases). Trimming pared 0 bases from V and 9 bases from J, leaving 13 bases between. This CDR3 comprises 14 residues. CDR1 is LGHNA, CDR2 YSLEER, per germline. CDR3 region: CASSQDELGLTQYF. Here the CDR3 DNA reads TGCGCCAGCAGCCAAGATGAGTTGGGGCTCACGCAGTATTTT.

J is TRBJ2-7 and V is TRBV11-2, with D unresolved. Per the germline V gene, CDR1 is SGHAT and CDR2 is FQNNGV. V was shortened by 6 bases and J by 2 bases, with 11 bases between the two germline ends. The CDR3 is made up of 13 amino acids. The CDR3: CASSSRVTYEQYF. The CDR3 DNA reads TGTGCCAGCAGTAGCAGAGTTACCTACGAGCAGTACTTC.

The genes are TRBV30 and TRBJ2-5; 7 nucleotides match TRBD1. Trimming cost V 5 bases and J 4 bases; bases outside gene matches: 7. CDR3 length: 13 residues. Looked up from germline, CDR1 is GTSNPN and CDR2 is SVGIG (reference sequence). This CDR3 is CAWSGGFTETQYF. The DNA for the CDR3 is TGTGCCTGGTCAGGGGGTTTCACAGAGACCCAGTACTTC. The complete variable domain, with remaining parts taken from reference TRBV30 and TRBJ2-5, reads SQTIHQWPATLVQPVGSPLSLECTVEGTSNPNLYWYRQAAGRGLQLLFYSVGIGQISSEVPQNLSASRPQDRQFILSSKKLLLSDSGFYLCAWSGGFTETQYFGPGTRLLVL.

This chain connects TRBV9 to TRBJ2-7, with TRBD2 identical over 7 bases. This CDR3 comprises 15 residues. Per the germline V gene, CDR1 is SGDLS and CDR2 is YYNGEE. V lost 3 bases and J lost 6; bases outside the gene matches: 12. For the CDR3, the DNA is TGTGCCAGCAGCGCCCGACTAGCAGCGGTGGGCGAGCAGTACTTC. Its protein is CASSARLAAVGEQYF. The variable domain in full, completed from reference TRBV9 and TRBJ2-7, reads DSGVTQTPKHLITATGQRVTLRCSPRSGDLSVYWYQQSLDQGLQFLIQYYNGEERAKGNILERFSAQQFPDLHSELNLSSLELGDSALYFCASSARLAAVGEQYFGPGTRLTVT.

This clone was found a few times. This chain links TRBV29-1 with TRBJ2-1; unclear D gene. The CDR3 length is 12 residues. Germline values: CDR1 SQVTM, CDR2 ANQGSEA. V was trimmed by 3 bases and J by 4 bases, leaving 7 bases between them. CDR3 protein: CSVDYKYNEQFF. For the CDR3, the DNA is TGCAGCGTTGACTATAAATACAATGAGCAGTTCTTC.

V gene TRBV6-5 combines with J gene TRBJ2-5; weak D call: TRBD2 (6 bases). V shed 2 bases and J shed 0 bases, with 13 bases lying between them. The CDR3 sequence is 16 residues long. Germline CDR1 reads MNHEY; CDR2 reads SVGAGI. The CDR3 sequence is CASSYPYGGNQETQYF. CDR3 DNA: TGTGCCAGCAGTTACCCTTATGGGGGGAACCAAGAGACCCAGTACTTC.

The chain couples TRBV2 to TRBJ1-2; TRBD1 matches 8 bases. With V trimmed by 3 bases and J by 0 bases, 3 bases remained unmatched. Germline V gene data show CDR1 as SNHLY and CDR2 as FYNNEI. CDR3 length: 15 residues. CDR3 residues: CASSETGQANYGYTF. The CDR3 DNA reads TGTGCCAGCAGTGAGACGGGACAGGCTAACTATGGCTACACCTTC.

This chain connects TRBV7-2 to TRBJ2-5, with 8 nucleotides matching TRBD2. Germline CDR1 reads SGHTA; CDR2 reads FQGNSA. CDR3 length: 15 amino acids. Trimming removed 7 bases from V and 5 bases from J; junction bases left unmatched: 12. CDR3 loop: CASTPGGRGRETQYF. For the CDR3, the DNA is TGTGCCAGCACCCCGGGGGGGCGAGGGAGGGAGACCCAGTACTTC.